Described below is a single T cell receptor beta chain sequence and its context. This entry belongs to a study of control samples from healthy donors and cancer patients. Clones were sequenced by immunoSEQ multiplex PCR, and TCRdb holds only the in-frame ones, with some missing. The sample carries roughly 12,000 clones, approximately 94% recorded once. V lost 4 bases and J 6 bases, leaving 14 bases between the germline ends. The CDR3 extends over 14 amino acids. Germline CDR1 SGHNT, CDR2 YYREEE (reference sequence). J is TRBJ2-1 and V is TRBV5-4, with a tentative D call TRBD2 (5 bases). Sequencing was carried out using PBMCs. This sequence was found in a man in his sixties or seventies with head and neck cancer. CDR3 in amino acids: CASSPRASSNEQFF. DNA for the CDR3: TGTGCCAGCAGCCCGAGGGCTAGCAGCAATGAGCAGTTCTTC.